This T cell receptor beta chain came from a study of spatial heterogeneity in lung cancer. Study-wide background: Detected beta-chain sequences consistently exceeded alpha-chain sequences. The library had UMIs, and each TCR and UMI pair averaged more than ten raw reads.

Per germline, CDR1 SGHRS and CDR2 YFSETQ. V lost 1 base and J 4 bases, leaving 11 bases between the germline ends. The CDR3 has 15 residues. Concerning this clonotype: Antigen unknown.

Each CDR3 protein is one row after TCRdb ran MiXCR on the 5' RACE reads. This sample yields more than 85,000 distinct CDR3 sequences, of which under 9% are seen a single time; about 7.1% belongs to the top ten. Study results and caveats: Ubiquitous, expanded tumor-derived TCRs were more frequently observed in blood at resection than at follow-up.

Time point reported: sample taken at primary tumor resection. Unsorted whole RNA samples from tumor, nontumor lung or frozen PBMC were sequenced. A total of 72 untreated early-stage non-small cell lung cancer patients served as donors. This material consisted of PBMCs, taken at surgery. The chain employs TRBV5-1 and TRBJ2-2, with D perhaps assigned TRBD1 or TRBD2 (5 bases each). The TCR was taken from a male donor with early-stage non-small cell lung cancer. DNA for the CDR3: TGCGCCAGCAGCTTGAATGGGGGTACCACCGGGGAGCTGTTTTTT. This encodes CASSLNGGTTGELFF.